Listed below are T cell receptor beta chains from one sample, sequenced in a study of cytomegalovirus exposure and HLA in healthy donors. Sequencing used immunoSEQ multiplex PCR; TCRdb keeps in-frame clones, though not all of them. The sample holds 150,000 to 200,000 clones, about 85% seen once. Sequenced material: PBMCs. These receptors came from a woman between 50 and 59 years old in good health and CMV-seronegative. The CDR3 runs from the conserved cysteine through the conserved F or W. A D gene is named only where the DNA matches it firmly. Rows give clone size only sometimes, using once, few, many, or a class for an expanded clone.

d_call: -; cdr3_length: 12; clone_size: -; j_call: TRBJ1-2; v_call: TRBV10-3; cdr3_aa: CAIRQGNYGYTF; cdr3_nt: TGTGCCATCAGGCAGGGTAACTATGGCTACACCTTC
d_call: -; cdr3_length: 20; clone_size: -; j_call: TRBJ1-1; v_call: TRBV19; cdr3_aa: CASSIDHPTQEEDKNTEAFF; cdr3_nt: TGTGCCAGTAGTATAGATCACCCGACACAGGAAGAAGACAAGAACACTGAAGCTTTCTTT
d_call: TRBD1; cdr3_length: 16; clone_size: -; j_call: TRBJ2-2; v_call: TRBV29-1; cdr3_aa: CSAASGGITNTGELFF; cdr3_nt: TGCAGCGCAGCATCAGGGGGCATAACGAACACCGGGGAGCTGTTTTTT
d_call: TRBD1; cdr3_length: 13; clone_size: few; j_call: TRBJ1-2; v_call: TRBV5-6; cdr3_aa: CASRGQGTDGYTF; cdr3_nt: TGTGCCAGCAGGGGACAGGGGACAGATGGCTACACCTTC
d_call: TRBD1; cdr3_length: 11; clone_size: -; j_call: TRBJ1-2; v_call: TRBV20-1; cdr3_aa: CSAVYRGGYTF; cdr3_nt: TGCAGTGCTGTTTACAGGGGAGGCTACACCTTC
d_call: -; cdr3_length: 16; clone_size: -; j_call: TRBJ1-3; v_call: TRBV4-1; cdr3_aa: CASSQGRGYSGNTIYF; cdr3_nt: TGCGCCAGCAGCCAAGGGCGAGGATACTCTGGAAACACCATATATTTT
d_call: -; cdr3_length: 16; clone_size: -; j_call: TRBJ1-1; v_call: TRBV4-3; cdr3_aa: CASSQELNIMNTEAFF; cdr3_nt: TGCGCCAGCAGCCAAGAATTAAACATCATGAACACTGAAGCTTTCTTT
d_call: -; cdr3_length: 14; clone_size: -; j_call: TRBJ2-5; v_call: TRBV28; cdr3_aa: CASSLIRRAETQYF; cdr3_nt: TGTGCCAGCAGTTTAATAAGGAGAGCAGAGACCCAGTACTTC
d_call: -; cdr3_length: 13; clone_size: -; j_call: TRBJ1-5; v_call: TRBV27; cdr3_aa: CASSLSESQPQHF; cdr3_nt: TGTGCCAGCAGTTTATCAGAAAGCCAGCCCCAGCATTTT
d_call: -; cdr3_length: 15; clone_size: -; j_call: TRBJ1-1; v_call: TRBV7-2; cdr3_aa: CASSPQGTMNTEAFF; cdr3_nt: TGTGCCAGCAGCCCCCAGGGGACTATGAACACTGAAGCTTTCTTT
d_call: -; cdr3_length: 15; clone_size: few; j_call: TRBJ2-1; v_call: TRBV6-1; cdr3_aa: CASSEGIQEVDEQFF; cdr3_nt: TGTGCCAGCAGTGAGGGTATCCAGGAGGTGGATGAGCAGTTCTTC
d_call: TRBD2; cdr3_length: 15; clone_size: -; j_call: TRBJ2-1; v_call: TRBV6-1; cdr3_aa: CASSETSLFGLEQFF; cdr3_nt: TGTGCCAGCAGCGAGACTAGCCTATTTGGTCTTGAGCAGTTCTTC
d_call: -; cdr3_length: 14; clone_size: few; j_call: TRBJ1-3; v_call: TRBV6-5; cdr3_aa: CASSYSGLGNTIYF; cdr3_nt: TGTGCCAGCAGTTACAGCGGATTAGGAAACACCATATATTTT
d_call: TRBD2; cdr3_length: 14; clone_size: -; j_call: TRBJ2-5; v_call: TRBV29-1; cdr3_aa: CSVGLALHQETQYF; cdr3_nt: TGCAGCGTAGGACTAGCCCTTCACCAAGAGACCCAGTACTTC
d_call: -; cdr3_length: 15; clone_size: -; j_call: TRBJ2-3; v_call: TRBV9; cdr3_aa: CASSVGGGSADTQYF; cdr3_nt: TGTGCCAGCAGCGTAGGAGGGGGTAGCGCAGATACGCAGTATTTT
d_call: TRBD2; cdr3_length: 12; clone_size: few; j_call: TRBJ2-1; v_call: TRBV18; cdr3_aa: CASSRLASEQFF; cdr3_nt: TGTGCCAGCTCAAGACTAGCGAGTGAGCAGTTCTTC
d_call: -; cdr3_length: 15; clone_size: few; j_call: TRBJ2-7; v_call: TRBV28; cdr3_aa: CASRSEDIPSYEQYF; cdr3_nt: TGTGCCAGCAGATCTGAGGACATTCCCTCCTACGAGCAGTACTTC
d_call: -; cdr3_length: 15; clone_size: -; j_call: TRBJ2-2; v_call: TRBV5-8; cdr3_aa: CASSLLQRHTGELFF; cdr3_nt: TGTGCCAGCAGCTTGTTGCAGAGGCACACCGGGGAGCTGTTTTTT
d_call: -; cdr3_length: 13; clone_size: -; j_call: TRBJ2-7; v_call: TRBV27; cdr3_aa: CASSLLGGYEQYF; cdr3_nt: TGTGCCAGCAGTTTATTAGGGGGCTACGAGCAGTACTTC
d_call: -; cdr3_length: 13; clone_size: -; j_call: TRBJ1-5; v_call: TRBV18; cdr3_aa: CASSPGSGQPQHF; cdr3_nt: TGTGCCAGCTCACCAGGGAGCGGTCAGCCCCAGCATTTT
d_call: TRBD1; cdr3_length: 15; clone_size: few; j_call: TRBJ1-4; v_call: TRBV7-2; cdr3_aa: CASSWWGTGGEKLFF; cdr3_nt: TGTGCCAGCAGCTGGTGGGGGACAGGGGGTGAAAAACTGTTTTTT
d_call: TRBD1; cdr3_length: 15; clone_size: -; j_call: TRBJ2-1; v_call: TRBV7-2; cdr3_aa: CASSLGGTGGNEQFF; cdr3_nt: TGTGCCAGCAGCCTAGGAGGGACAGGGGGAAATGAGCAGTTCTTC
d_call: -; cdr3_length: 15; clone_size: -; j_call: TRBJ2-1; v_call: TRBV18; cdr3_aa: CASSPLQGGYNEQFF; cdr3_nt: TGTGCCAGCTCACCCTTACAAGGGGGCTACAATGAGCAGTTCTTC
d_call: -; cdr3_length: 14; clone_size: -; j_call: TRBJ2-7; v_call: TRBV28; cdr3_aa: CASSLPRISYEQYF; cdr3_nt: TGTGCCAGCAGTTTACCCAGGATTTCCTACGAGCAGTACTTC
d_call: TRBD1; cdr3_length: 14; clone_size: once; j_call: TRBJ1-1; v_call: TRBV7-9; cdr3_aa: CASSFRGLGTEAFF; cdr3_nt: TGTGCCAGCAGCTTCAGGGGGCTGGGCACTGAAGCTTTCTTT
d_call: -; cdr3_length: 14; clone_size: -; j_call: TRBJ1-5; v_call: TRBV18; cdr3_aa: CASSPWGGNQPQHF; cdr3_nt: TGTGCCAGCTCACCGTGGGGGGGAAATCAGCCCCAGCATTTT
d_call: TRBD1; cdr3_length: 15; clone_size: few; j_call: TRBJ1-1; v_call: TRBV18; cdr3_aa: CASSPSGQGNTEAFF; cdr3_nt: TGTGCCAGCTCCCCCTCGGGACAGGGGAACACTGAAGCTTTCTTT
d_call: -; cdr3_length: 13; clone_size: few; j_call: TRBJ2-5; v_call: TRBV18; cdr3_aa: CASSLGLRETQYF; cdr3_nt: TGTGCCAGCTCTCTCGGACTCCGCGAGACCCAGTACTTC
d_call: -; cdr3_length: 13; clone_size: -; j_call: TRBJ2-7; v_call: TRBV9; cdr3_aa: CASSGGLPYEQYF; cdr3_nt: TGTGCCAGCAGCGGCGGGCTTCCCTACGAGCAGTACTTC
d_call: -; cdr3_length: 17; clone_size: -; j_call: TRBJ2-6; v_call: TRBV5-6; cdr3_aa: CASSSSRGYSGANVLTF; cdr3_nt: TGTGCCAGCAGCTCCTCCCGGGGGTACTCTGGGGCCAACGTCCTGACTTTC
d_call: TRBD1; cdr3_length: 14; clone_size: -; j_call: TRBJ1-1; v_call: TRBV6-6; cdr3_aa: CASSGGTGPWVAFF; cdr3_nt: TGTGCCAGCAGTGGAGGGACAGGTCCTTGGGTAGCTTTCTTT
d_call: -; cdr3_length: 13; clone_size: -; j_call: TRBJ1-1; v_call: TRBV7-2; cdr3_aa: CASSFGGNTEAFF; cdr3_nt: TGTGCCAGCAGCTTCGGCGGGAACACTGAAGCTTTCTTT
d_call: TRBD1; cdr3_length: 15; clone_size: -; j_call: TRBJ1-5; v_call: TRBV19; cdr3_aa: CASSPGQGVDQPQHF; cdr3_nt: TGTGCCAGTAGTCCCGGACAGGGGGTAGATCAGCCCCAGCATTTT
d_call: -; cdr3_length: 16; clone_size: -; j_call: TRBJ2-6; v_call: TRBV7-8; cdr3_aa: CASSLGRQFGANVLTF; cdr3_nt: TGTGCCAGCAGCTTAGGGCGACAGTTTGGGGCCAACGTCCTGACTTTC
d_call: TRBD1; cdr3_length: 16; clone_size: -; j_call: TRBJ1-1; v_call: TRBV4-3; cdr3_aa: CASSPGPGGLNTEAFF; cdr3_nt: TGCGCCAGCAGCCCGGGTCCAGGGGGCCTGAACACTGAAGCTTTCTTT
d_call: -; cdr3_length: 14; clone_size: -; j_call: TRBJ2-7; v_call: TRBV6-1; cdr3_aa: CASSNLAAEGEQYF; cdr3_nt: TGTGCCAGCAGTAACCTGGCGGCTGAGGGCGAGCAGTACTTC
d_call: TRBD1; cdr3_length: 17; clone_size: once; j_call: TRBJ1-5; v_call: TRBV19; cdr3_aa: CASSTPGTGRRNQPQHF; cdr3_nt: TGTGCCAGTAGTACCCCTGGGACAGGGCGGCGCAATCAGCCCCAGCATTTT
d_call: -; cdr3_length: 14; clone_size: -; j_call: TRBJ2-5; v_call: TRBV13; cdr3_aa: CASSLGRIQETQYF; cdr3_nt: TGTGCCAGCAGCTTGGGGCGGATCCAAGAGACCCAGTACTTC
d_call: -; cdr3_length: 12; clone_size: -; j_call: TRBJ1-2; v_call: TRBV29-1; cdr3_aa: CSVEGGELRPVF; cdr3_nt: TGCAGCGTTGAAGGAGGTGAACTACGACCGGTCTTC
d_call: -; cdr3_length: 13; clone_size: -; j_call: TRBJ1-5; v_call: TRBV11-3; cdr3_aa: CASNREPSQPQHF; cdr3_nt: TGTGCCAGCAACAGGGAGCCTAGTCAGCCCCAGCATTTT
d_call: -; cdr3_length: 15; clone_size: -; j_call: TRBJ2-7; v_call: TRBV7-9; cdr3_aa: CSSSRKSPGTYEQYF; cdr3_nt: TGTTCCAGCAGCCGGAAGTCCCCCGGGACCTACGAGCAGTACTTC
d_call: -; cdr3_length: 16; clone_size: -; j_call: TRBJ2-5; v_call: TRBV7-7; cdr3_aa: CASSTTTGAQGETQYF; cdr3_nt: TGTGCTAGCAGCACCACCACCGGGGCCCAGGGGGAGACCCAGTACTTC
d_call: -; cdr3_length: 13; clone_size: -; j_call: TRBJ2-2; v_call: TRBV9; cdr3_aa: CASSGTEGGELFF; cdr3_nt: TGTGCCAGCAGCGGGACAGAGGGCGGGGAGCTGTTTTTT
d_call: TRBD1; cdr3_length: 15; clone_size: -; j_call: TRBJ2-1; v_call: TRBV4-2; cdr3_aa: CASSPGGAGYNEQFF; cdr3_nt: TGTGCCAGCAGCCCAGGGGGCGCGGGGTACAATGAGCAGTTCTTC
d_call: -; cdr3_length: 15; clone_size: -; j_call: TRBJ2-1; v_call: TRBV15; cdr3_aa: CATSERVISYNEQFF; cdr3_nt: TGTGCCACCAGCGAGAGGGTAATCTCCTACAATGAGCAGTTCTTC
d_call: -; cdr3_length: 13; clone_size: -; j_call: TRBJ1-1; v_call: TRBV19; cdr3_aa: CASSKTANTEAFF; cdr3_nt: TGTGCCAGTAGTAAGACAGCTAACACTGAAGCTTTCTTT
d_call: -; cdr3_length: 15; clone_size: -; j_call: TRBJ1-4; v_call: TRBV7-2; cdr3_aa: CASSLENGFNEKLFF; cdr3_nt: TGTGCCAGCAGCTTAGAAAACGGTTTTAATGAAAAACTGTTTTTT
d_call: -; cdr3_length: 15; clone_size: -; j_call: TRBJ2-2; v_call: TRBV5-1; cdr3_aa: CASSREQGNTGELFF; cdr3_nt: TGCGCCAGCAGTCGGGAACAGGGTAACACCGGGGAGCTGTTTTTT
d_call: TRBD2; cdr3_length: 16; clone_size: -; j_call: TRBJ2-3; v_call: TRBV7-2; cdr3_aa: CASSRSGGAGTDTQYF; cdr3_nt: TGTGCCAGCAGCCGTAGCGGGGGGGCCGGTACAGATACGCAGTATTTT
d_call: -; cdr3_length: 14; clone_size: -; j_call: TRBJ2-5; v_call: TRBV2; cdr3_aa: CASSVLGGLETQYF; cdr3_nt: TGTGCCAGCAGTGTCCTGGGGGGTCTGGAGACCCAGTACTTC
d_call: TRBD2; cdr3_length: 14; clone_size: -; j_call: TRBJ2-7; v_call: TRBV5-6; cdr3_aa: CASSPAGETYEQYF; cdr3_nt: TGTGCCAGCAGCCCAGCGGGGGAAACCTACGAGCAGTACTTC
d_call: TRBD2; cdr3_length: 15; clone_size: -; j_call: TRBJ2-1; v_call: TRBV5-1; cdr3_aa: CASSPSGSSYNEQFF; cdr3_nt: TGCGCCAGCAGCCCTAGCGGAAGCTCCTACAATGAGCAGTTCTTC
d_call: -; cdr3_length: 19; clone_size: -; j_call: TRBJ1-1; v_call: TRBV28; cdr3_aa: CASSSRIFLHSLPNTEAFF; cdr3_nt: TGTGCCAGCAGTTCTCGAATATTCCTTCACTCCTTGCCGAACACTGAAGCTTTCTTT
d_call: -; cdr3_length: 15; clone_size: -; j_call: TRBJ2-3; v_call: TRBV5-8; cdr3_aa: CASSLVRVSTDTQYF; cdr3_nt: TGTGCCAGCAGCTTGGTCCGGGTTAGCACAGATACGCAGTATTTT
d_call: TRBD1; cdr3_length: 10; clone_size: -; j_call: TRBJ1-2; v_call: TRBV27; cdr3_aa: CASSDTGDSF; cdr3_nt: TGTGCCAGCAGTGACACAGGGGATAGCTTC